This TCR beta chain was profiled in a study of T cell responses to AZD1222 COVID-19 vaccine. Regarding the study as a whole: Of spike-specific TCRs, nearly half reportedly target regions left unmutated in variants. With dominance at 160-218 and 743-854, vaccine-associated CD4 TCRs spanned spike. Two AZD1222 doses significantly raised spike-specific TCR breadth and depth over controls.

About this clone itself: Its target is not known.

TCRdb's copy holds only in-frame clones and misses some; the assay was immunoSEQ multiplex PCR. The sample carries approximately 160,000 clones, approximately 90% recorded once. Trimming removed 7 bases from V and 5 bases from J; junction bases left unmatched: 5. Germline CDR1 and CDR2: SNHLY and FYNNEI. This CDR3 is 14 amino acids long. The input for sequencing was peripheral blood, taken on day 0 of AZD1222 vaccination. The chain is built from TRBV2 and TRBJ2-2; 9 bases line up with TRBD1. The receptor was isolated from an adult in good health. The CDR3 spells CASKTGGWTGELFF. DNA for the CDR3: TGTGCCAGCAAGACAGGGGGATGGACCGGGGAGCTGTTTTTT.